These T cell receptor beta chains were read from a single sample in a study of T cell repertoires in cytomegalovirus infection. For these TCRs, the target antigens are not known. One entry per CDR3 protein, called by TCRdb with MiXCR from the reads. The profile shows approximately 730,000 distinct CDR3 sequences, roughly 36% of them singletons. The material was cultured PBMCs, obtained from culture after CMV antigen stimulation. Receptors originate from a human donor in good health (CMV status not recorded). Some clones in this sample may be carry-over from other donors' samples. Both conserved end residues are part of each CDR3. D genes are given only for firm matches. Clone sizes are given selectively: once, few, many, or a class where the clone is expanded.

>few|TRBV12-3/TRBV12-4|TRBD2|TRBJ2-1
CASSPGWRGGYNEQFF
TGTGCCAGCAGTCCGGGGTGGCGGGGGGGGTACAATGAGCAGTTCTTC
>few|TRBV6-2/TRBV6-3|-|TRBJ2-4
CASTRTTAFALGSIQYF
TGTGCCAGCACCAGGACAACCGCATTCGCTTTAGGGAGCATTCAGTACTTC
>few|TRBV6-2/TRBV6-3|-|TRBJ2-7
CASTEDLSSSYEQYF
TGTGCCAGCACCGAGGACCTTTCGAGCTCCTACGAGCAGTACTTC
>few|TRBV12-3/TRBV12-4|TRBD2|TRBJ2-1
CASSLLAMNEQFF
TGTGCCAGCAGTCTACTAGCGATGAATGAGCAGTTCTTC
>-|TRBV2|-|TRBJ2-7
CVTHEGGEQYF
TGTGTCACCCACGAGGGGGGCGAGCAGTACTTC
>once|TRBV7-6|-|TRBJ1-1
CASSSGSEVRAFF
TGTGCCAGCAGCTCCGGCAGTGAGGTGAGGGCTTTCTTT
>-|TRBV10-3|-|TRBJ1-1
CAITLDPGRTEAFF
TGTGCCATCACCCTGGACCCCGGGAGGACTGAAGCTTTCTTT
>-|TRBV20-1|-|TRBJ1-1
CSAPNRRFTTEAFF
TGCAGTGCTCCCAACCGCAGGTTCACCACTGAAGCTTTCTTT
>few|TRBV7-2|-|TRBJ1-5
CASSLGPGPGQPQHF
TGTGCCAGCAGCTTAGGGCCGGGACCCGGTCAGCCCCAGCATTTT
>many|TRBV4-3|TRBD1|TRBJ1-3
CASSQDLPGQGNLFSGNTIYF
TGCGCCAGCAGCCAAGATCTGCCGGGACAGGGCAACCTTTTCTCTGGAAACACCATATATTTT
>many|TRBV7-6|-|TRBJ1-1
CASSSGTRTEAFF
TGTGCCAGCAGCTCGGGTACGAGGACTGAAGCTTTCTTT
>few|TRBV2|-|TRBJ1-5
CASSEASRDQPQHF
TGTGCCAGCAGTGAAGCATCTAGAGATCAGCCCCAGCATTTT
>few|TRBV5-1|TRBD1|TRBJ1-4
CASSLEQGVYEKLFF
TGCGCCAGCAGCTTGGAACAGGGGGTCTATGAAAAACTGTTTTTT
>-|TRBV5-6|-|TRBJ2-7
CASSLGRVGKLKYEQYF
TGTGCCAGCAGCTTGGGCAGGGTTGGAAAGTTGAAGTACGAGCAGTACTTC
>-|TRBV6-1|-|TRBJ1-1
CASSELADSEAFF
TGTGCCAGCAGTGAATTGGCGGACTCTGAAGCTTTCTTT
>few|TRBV2|-|TRBJ2-3
CASKGGLSTDTQYF
TGTGCCAGCAAAGGGGGACTTAGCACAGATACGCAGTATTTT
>few|TRBV28|-|TRBJ1-6
CASSLSQVNSPLHF
TGTGCCAGCAGTTTATCGCAGGTCAATTCACCCCTCCACTTT
>-|TRBV20-1|-|TRBJ1-6
CSARGRLDHRNSPLHF
TGCAGTGCTAGAGGCCGGCTCGACCATAGAAATTCACCCCTCCACTTT
>-|TRBV6-6|-|TRBJ2-3
CASSYSIGSTSTDTQYF
TGTGCCAGCAGTTACTCGATTGGCAGCACAAGCACAGATACGCAGTATTTT
>-|TRBV11-2|TRBD1|TRBJ2-7
CASSPPTGGYEQYF
TGTGCCAGCAGCCCACCGACAGGGGGCTACGAGCAGTACTTC
>many|TRBV7-2|-|TRBJ2-3
CASRLPEGSTSTDTQYF
TGTGCCAGCAGATTACCCGAAGGATCGACTAGCACAGATACGCAGTATTTT
>-|TRBV7-9|-|TRBJ2-7
CASSLGHDEQYF
TGTGCCAGCAGCTTAGGCCACGACGAGCAGTACTTC
>many|TRBV7-9|-|TRBJ1-1
CASSSRDLNTEAFF
TGTGCCAGCAGCTCCCGGGATTTGAACACTGAAGCTTTCTTT
>-|TRBV7-2|TRBD2|TRBJ2-7
CASSLLAGFDEQYF
TGTGCCAGCAGCTTACTAGCGGGATTTGACGAGCAGTACTTC
>few|TRBV12-3/TRBV12-4|-|TRBJ2-5
CASSPSGGGRGTQYF
TGTGCCAGCAGCCCCTCAGGGGGGGGGCGAGGGACCCAGTACTTC
>-|TRBV28|TRBD2|TRBJ2-3
CASSSPAGGSTDTQYF
TGTGCCAGCAGTTCGCCGGCGGGGGGGAGCACAGATACGCAGTATTTT
>-|TRBV2|TRBD2|TRBJ2-1
CAREQREFFNEQFF
TGTGCCCGCGAGCAGCGGGAGTTTTTCAATGAGCAGTTCTTC
>-|TRBV18|-|TRBJ2-1
CASSTTRERDEQFF
TGTGCCAGCTCAACGACACGTGAGCGGGATGAGCAGTTCTTC
>-|TRBV28|TRBD2|TRBJ2-5
CASSLGGSGAETQYF
TGTGCCAGCAGTTTGGGGGGTAGCGGGGCAGAGACCCAGTACTTC
>many|TRBV7-2|TRBD1|TRBJ2-5
CASSLEGRGGTETQYF
TGTGCCAGCAGCTTAGAGGGTAGAGGGGGCACAGAGACCCAGTACTTC
>-|TRBV7-9|-|TRBJ2-5
CASSLNTNQETQYF
TGTGCCAGCAGCTTAAACACGAACCAAGAGACCCAGTACTTC
>few|TRBV12-5|TRBD2|TRBJ2-7
CASALGSGLAGRTYEQYF
TGTGCTAGTGCCTTAGGTTCGGGACTAGCGGGACGTACCTACGAGCAGTACTTC
>-|TRBV5-4|-|TRBJ2-5
CASSSHDSGTKETQYF
TGTGCCAGCAGCTCTCACGACAGCGGAACGAAAGAGACCCAGTACTTC
>-|TRBV7-9|-|TRBJ2-7
CASSYGRDLGYEQYF
TGTGCCAGCAGCTACGGAAGGGACCTAGGCTACGAGCAGTACTTC
>few|TRBV7-2|TRBD2|TRBJ2-1
CASSRGSGGAYNEQFF
TGTGCCAGCAGCCGAGGCAGCGGGGGGGCCTACAATGAGCAGTTCTTC
>few|TRBV7-9|-|TRBJ1-1
CASSLNGYTEAFF
TGTGCCAGCAGCTTAAACGGATACACTGAAGCTTTCTTT
>-|TRBV7-8|TRBD1|TRBJ1-5
CASSARDRGTQPQHF
TGTGCCAGCAGCGCCCGGGACAGGGGGACGCAGCCCCAGCATTTT
>-|TRBV7-8|-|TRBJ1-5
CASSLRSLGQYSNQPQHF
TGTGCCAGCAGCTTAAGGAGTCTCGGGCAGTATAGCAATCAGCCCCAGCATTTT
>-|TRBV12-3/TRBV12-4|TRBD1|TRBJ1-5
CASSLGQGAGSNQPQHF
TGTGCCAGCAGTCTGGGACAGGGGGCGGGAAGCAATCAGCCCCAGCATTTT
>few|TRBV4-3|TRBD2|TRBJ2-1
CASSQTTTWTGTSTNEQFF
TGCGCCAGCAGCCAAACTACTACATGGACCGGGACTAGCACTAATGAGCAGTTCTTC
>-|TRBV7-2|-|TRBJ2-3
CASSSRNTDTQYF
TGTGCCAGCAGCTCAAGAAACACAGATACGCAGTATTTT
>-|TRBV25-1|TRBD1|TRBJ1-1
CASSNDRVLAFF
TGTGCCAGCAGTAACGACAGGGTCCTGGCTTTCTTT
>-|TRBV6-1|TRBD1|TRBJ1-5
CASSNRGRVSNQPQHF
TGTGCCAGCTCGAACAGGGGTCGAGTTAGCAATCAGCCCCAGCATTTT
>many|TRBV7-2|-|TRBJ2-7
CASSLSGTQGYEQYF
TGTGCCAGCAGCTTGTCCGGGACTCAGGGGTACGAGCAGTACTTC
>few|TRBV10-3|-|TRBJ2-5
CAISGKAGYQETQYF
TGTGCCATCAGTGGGAAGGCGGGGTACCAAGAGACCCAGTACTTC
>-|TRBV5-4|-|TRBJ1-1
CASSLGPLRGGNTEAFF
TGTGCCAGCAGCTTGGGGCCCCTGAGGGGTGGGAACACTGAAGCTTTCTTT